This TCR beta chain was recorded in a study of technical replicates of blood from several donors. This CDR3 comprises 15 residues. V lost 3 bases to trimming and J lost 3 bases, with 17 bases between them. Germline V gene data show CDR1 as SQVTM and CDR2 as ANQGSEA. Here immunoSEQ multiplex PCR was the method, and the copy in TCRdb shows in-frame clones only, minus some. Seen here are some 78,000 clones, 85% to 95% observed once, and the top ten hold 0.35% to 0.5%. Input material: T cells isolated from PBMCs. The sequence derives from a human donor in good health. The chain carries TRBV29-1 and TRBJ1-2; maybe TRBD1 (5 bases). The CDR3 nucleotides read TGCAGCGTTGAGCTTGGGGGAGGGGTCGACTATGGCTACACCTTC. Encoded protein: CSVELGGGVDYGYTF. Filled out from reference TRBV29-1 and TRBJ1-2, the complete variable domain reads SAVISQKPSRDICQRGTSLTIQCQVDSQVTMMFWYRQQPGQSLTLIATANQGSEATYESGFVIDKFPISRPNLTFSTLTVSNMSPEDSSIYLCSVELGGGVDYGYTFGSGTRLTVV.